Listed below are T cell receptor beta chains from one sample, sequenced in a study of CD8+CD57+ T cells in acquired aplastic anemia. One entry per CDR3 protein results from TCRdb running MiXCR on the reads. The profile covers about 180,000 distinct CDR3 sequences, with roughly three fifths appearing a single time and 40% to 50% taken by the ten largest. Sequenced sample: sorted CD4+, CD8+, or CD8+CD57+ T cells (not recorded which) from PBMCs. The origin of the receptors is a human donor with aplastic anemia. CDR3s include the opening cysteine and the closing phenylalanine or tryptophan. Fields, in order: J gene, clone size, V gene, D gene, CDR3 length, CDR3 protein, CDR3 DNA. D genes are given only for firm matches. Only part of the rows carry a size: once, few, many, or a class if the clone is expanded.

TRBJ1-1 | many | TRBV5-4 | . | 14 | CASSLVDMNTEAFF | TGTGCCAGCAGCTTGGTGGACATGAACACTGAAGCTTTCTTT
TRBJ2-4 | . | TRBV7-9 | TRBD2 | 12 | CASSIGGNIQYF | TGTGCCAGCAGCATCGGGGGGAACATTCAGTACTTC
TRBJ2-7 | few | TRBV20-1 | TRBD1 | 12 | CSAWTGPYEQYF | TGCAGTGCTTGGACAGGGCCCTACGAGCAGTACTTC
TRBJ1-2 | few | TRBV24-1 | . | 12 | CATSDYNYGYTF | TGTGCCACCAGTGATTACAACTATGGCTACACCTTC
TRBJ1-1 | . | TRBV7-3 | . | 12 | CASSRPGGEAFF | TGTGCCAGCAGCCGACCCGGGGGAGAAGCTTTCTTT
TRBJ1-2 | . | TRBV6-1 | TRBD1 | 14 | CASRIRDRITGYTF | TGTGCCAGCAGGATACGGGACAGGATTACGGGCTACACCTTC
TRBJ2-3 | many | TRBV9 | TRBD1 | 15 | CASSSSDRGADTQYF | TGTGCCAGCAGCTCATCCGACAGGGGTGCAGATACGCAGTATTTT
TRBJ1-1 | many | TRBV19 | . | 14 | CASSINPMNTEAFF | TGTGCCAGTAGTATTAACCCCATGAACACTGAAGCTTTCTTT
TRBJ2-3 | . | TRBV29-1 | TRBD1 | 18 | CSVEDGKGTGVGWDTQYF | TGCAGCGTTGAAGATGGAAAAGGGACAGGGGTTGGGTGGGATACGCAGTATTTT
TRBJ1-4 | . | TRBV5-1 | . | 14 | CASAMGQRNEKLFF | TGCGCCAGCGCCATGGGGCAGAGAAACGAAAAACTGTTTTTT
TRBJ2-1 | . | TRBV25-1 | TRBD2 | 13 | CASSSGGLNEQFF | TGTGCCAGCAGTTCGGGGGGGCTCAATGAGCAGTTCTTC
TRBJ2-2 | . | TRBV5-1 | . | 15 | CASSLDRVGTGEPFF | TGCGCCAGCAGCTTGGACAGGGTCGGCACCGGGGAGCCGTTTTTT
TRBJ1-6 | . | TRBV12-3/TRBV12-4 | . | 13 | CASSRLDNSPLHF | TGTGCCAGCAGCCGTTTGGATAATTCACCCCTCCACTTT